These T cell receptor beta chains were read from a single sample in a study of blood T cell repertoires in COVID-19. The assay was immunoSEQ multiplex PCR, and TCRdb's table has in-frame clones only and misses some. The sample carries over 65,000 clones, 70% to 90% recorded once. Material: peripheral blood. The receptors originated from a man aged 25 to 40 with acute or convalescent COVID-19. Both conserved end residues are part of each CDR3. A D gene is named only where the DNA matches it firmly. Some rows mark clone size as missing; the rest say once, few, many or name a class of expanded clone.

>TRBV10-2|TRBJ1-3|NA|NA
TGCGCCAGCACAAACCCGACAGGCTCTGGAAACACCATATATTTT
CASTNPTGSGNTIYF
>TRBV5-5|TRBJ1-1|NA|NA
TGTGCCAGCAGCTTGGCCCAGCGGAAAGCTTTCTTT
CASSLAQRKAFF
>TRBV5-5|TRBJ1-1|NA|TRBD1
TGTGCCAGCAGCCCACAGGGGTCCTTGGTGAACACTGAAGCTTTCTTT
CASSPQGSLVNTEAFF
>TRBV9|TRBJ2-3|NA|NA
TGTGCCAGCAGCTCTAGAGTAGCAGATACGCAGTATTTT
CASSSRVADTQYF
>TRBV27|TRBJ1-1|NA|NA
TGTGCCAGCAGATCTTCGGGCAGGGGATGGACTGAAGCTTTCTTT
CASRSSGRGWTEAFF
>TRBV7-2|TRBJ1-3|once|NA
TGTGCCAGCAGCTCAGTAAACACCATATATTTT
CASSSVNTIYF
>TRBV18|TRBJ1-6|NA|NA
TGTGCCAGCTCACCAACCGGTGGGCCTAATTCACCCCTCCACTTT
CASSPTGGPNSPLHF
>TRBV7-9|TRBJ2-5|NA|TRBD1
TGTGCCAGCAGCTTAGTGCTGACAGGGGGCGGGGAGACCCAGTACTTC
CASSLVLTGGGETQYF
>TRBV25-1|TRBJ1-6|NA|NA
TGTGCCAGCAGTGATTTCGGCTCCTATAATTCACCCCTCCACTTT
CASSDFGSYNSPLHF
>TRBV3-1/TRBV3-2|TRBJ2-1|few|TRBD2
TGTGCCAGCAGCCCCCAGGGACTAGTCTTCAATGAGCAGTTCTTC
CASSPQGLVFNEQFF
>TRBV6-5|TRBJ2-2|once|NA
TGTGCCAGCCTCAGGCATACGAACACCGGGGAGCTGTTTTTT
CASLRHTNTGELFF
>TRBV11-2|TRBJ2-7|NA|TRBD2
TGTGCCAGCAGCGTAGTGACTAGCGTTTACGAGCAGTACTTC
CASSVVTSVYEQYF
>TRBV7-2|TRBJ2-7|NA|NA
TGTGCCAGCAGCTTAGGACGGGCGGGCTACGAGCAGTACTTC
CASSLGRAGYEQYF
>TRBV19|TRBJ2-7|NA|NA
TGTGCCACCCAGCCGGACAGAGCCTACGAGCAGTACTTC
CATQPDRAYEQYF
>TRBV7-9|TRBJ2-2|once|TRBD2
TGTGCCAGCAGCTTAGCACTAGCGGAGTACACCGGGGAGCTGTTTTTT
CASSLALAEYTGELFF
>TRBV2|TRBJ2-7|NA|TRBD1
TGTGCCAGCACCCCGGACAGGGGGTTGACGGGAAGCTCCTACGAGCAGTACTTC
CASTPDRGLTGSSYEQYF
>TRBV7-2|TRBJ2-7|NA|NA
TGTGCCAGCAGCTTGCTAGCAGGTAGCTCCTACGAGCAGTACTTC
CASSLLAGSSYEQYF
>TRBV5-1|TRBJ2-5|NA|NA
TGCGCCAGCAGCCCTAACGTTCGGGAGACCCAGTACTTC
CASSPNVRETQYF
>TRBV10-3|TRBJ1-1|NA|NA
TGTGCCATCAGTGATGAAGGGGGACAAGCTTTCTTT
CAISDEGGQAFF
>TRBV24-1|TRBJ1-5|NA|TRBD1
TGTGCCACCAGTGATTCCTCACAGGGGGGGAAGAATCAGCCCCAGCATTTT
CATSDSSQGGKNQPQHF
>TRBV28|TRBJ2-1|NA|TRBD2
TGTGCCAGCAGTTCGCCCGGACTAGCGGGAGACGGCCCACCCAATGAGCAGTTCTTC
CASSSPGLAGDGPPNEQFF
>TRBV2|TRBJ2-7|NA|NA
TGTGCCAGCCGCCGACCGGGTCCTGACTACTTC
CASRRPGPDYF
>TRBV28|TRBJ2-6|NA|TRBD1
TGTGCCACAAACCGGGACAGGGGAATACGGGGGGCCAACGTCCTGACTTTC
CATNRDRGIRGANVLTF
>TRBV6-1|TRBJ2-3|NA|NA
TGTGCCAGCAGTGAGCAGCAGGCCGCGCAGTATTTT
CASSEQQAAQYF
>TRBV19|TRBJ1-5|once|NA
TGTGCCTCGGGAGTTAGCGGGGGTTCTCAGCCCCAGCATTTT
CASGVSGGSQPQHF
>TRBV2|TRBJ2-1|NA|NA
TGTGCCAGCACTCTGTCCGGGACTTACAATGAGCAGTTCTTC
CASTLSGTYNEQFF
>TRBV24-1|TRBJ1-5|NA|TRBD1
TGTGCCACCAGCCCGGCAGGGGGGAACTCCTATAGCAATCAGCCCCAGCATTTT
CATSPAGGNSYSNQPQHF
>TRBV2|TRBJ2-5|NA|NA
TGTGCCAGCGGAAGCGAGGGGGAAGAGACCCAGTACTTC
CASGSEGEETQYF
>TRBV7-9|TRBJ1-6|NA|NA
TGTGCCAGCAGCTTAGGAGGCGGTAGCTCCTATAATTCACCCCTCCACTTT
CASSLGGGSSYNSPLHF
>TRBV29-1|TRBJ2-7|NA|TRBD1
TGCAGCGTTCGAAGACAGGGGGCCTACGAGCAGTACTTC
CSVRRQGAYEQYF
>TRBV28|TRBJ2-1|NA|TRBD2
TGTGCCAGCAGTTTTAGTGGGGCTAGCGGGAGAAATGAGCAGTTCTTC
CASSFSGASGRNEQFF
>TRBV27|TRBJ1-6|NA|TRBD1
TGTGCCAGCAGTTTCCGCCCCCCGACAGGGGGCGTAAGTTCACCCCTCCACTTT
CASSFRPPTGGVSSPLHF
>TRBV19|TRBJ1-2|NA|TRBD1
TGTGCCAGTAGTCCTCAGGGACAGATAAATGGCTACACCTTC
CASSPQGQINGYTF
>TRBV6-4|TRBJ1-1|NA|NA
TGTGCCAGCAGGGCAGGGGATGGGACTGAAGCTTTCTTT
CASRAGDGTEAFF
>TRBV30|TRBJ1-5|NA|NA
TGTGCCAGGCCGCCGAGACAACCAGAACAGCCCCAGCATTTT
CARPPRQPEQPQHF
>TRBV5-1|TRBJ2-7|NA|TRBD2
TGCGCCAGCAGCTTTCTAGCGGGAGGGCCAATGACGGGATACGAGCAGTACTTC
CASSFLAGGPMTGYEQYF
>TRBV5-1|TRBJ2-7|once|TRBD1
TGCGCCAGCAGCTCCACCGGACAGGGAACCGCATCCTACGAGCAGTACTTC
CASSSTGQGTASYEQYF
>TRBV29-1|TRBJ2-5|NA|NA
TGCAGCGTTATGGAGGGCCGACAAGAGACCCAGTACTTC
CSVMEGRQETQYF
>TRBV28|TRBJ1-6|NA|NA
TGTGCCAGCAGGGACGGGAGCTCCTATAATTCACCCCTCCACTTT
CASRDGSSYNSPLHF
>TRBV5-1|TRBJ1-6|NA|NA
TGCGCCAGCAGCTTAGGGGACACTGGAAATTCACCCCTCCACTTT
CASSLGDTGNSPLHF
>TRBV2|TRBJ2-1|NA|TRBD2
TGTGCCAGCAGGGTCGAGGGGACTACAAATGAGCAGTTCTTC
CASRVEGTTNEQFF
>TRBV28|TRBJ1-3|NA|NA
TGTGCCAGCACCCAGGCCGGCCTGGTCTCTGGAAACACCATATATTTT
CASTQAGLVSGNTIYF
>TRBV5-4|TRBJ1-6|once|NA
TGTGCCAGCAGCCCAACAAACCAGAATTCACCCCTCCACTTT
CASSPTNQNSPLHF
>TRBV27|TRBJ2-1|once|TRBD2
TGTGCCACACATTCACTAGCGGGCGTAAGAAATGAGCAGTTCTTC
CATHSLAGVRNEQFF
>TRBV19|TRBJ2-1|once|TRBD2
TGTGCCAGTAGTCTCGGACTAGCGGGGCGAAATGAGCAGTTCTTC
CASSLGLAGRNEQFF
>TRBV29-1|TRBJ1-1|NA|NA
TGCAGCGTTGGGGCGCTGAACACTGAAGCTTTCTTT
CSVGALNTEAFF
>TRBV6-5|TRBJ1-5|NA|TRBD1
TGTGCCAGCCGAACCGGGACAGGGGACCAGCCCCAGCATTTT
CASRTGTGDQPQHF
>TRBV9|TRBJ2-5|NA|NA
TGTGCCAGCAACTACAGGGACCAAGAGACCCAGTACTTC
CASNYRDQETQYF
>TRBV24-1|TRBJ2-7|NA|NA
TGTGCCACCAGTGATTTACAGGGGGGGAGCTCCTACGAGCAGTACTTC
CATSDLQGGSSYEQYF
>TRBV10-3|TRBJ1-1|NA|NA
TGTGCCATCAGTGGGGCCTCCGGGGCTGAAGCTTTCTTT
CAISGASGAEAFF
>TRBV24-1|TRBJ1-5|NA|NA
TGTGCCACCAGTGATTATGGGTGGGCGCCCCAGCATTTT
CATSDYGWAPQHF
>TRBV7-3|TRBJ2-1|NA|TRBD1
TGTGCCAGCAGCTTAACAAGGGACAGGGGGTTCGATGAGCAGTTCTTC
CASSLTRDRGFDEQFF
>TRBV28|TRBJ2-7|NA|NA
TGTGCCAGCAGCCCCACAGGGTCAAGGTCCTACGAGCAGTACTTC
CASSPTGSRSYEQYF
>TRBV20-1|TRBJ2-2|NA|TRBD2
TGCAGTGCTAGTACGAGCGGGAGATACGGCGGGGAGCTGTTTTTT
CSASTSGRYGGELFF